One TCR beta chain is described in this entry. The sample originates from a study of T cell changes during pregnancy in multiple sclerosis. Method: immunoSEQ multiplex PCR; TCRdb's copy keeps in-frame clones and lacks some. The table shows approximately 100,000 clones, with 91% occurring only once. V lost 5 bases to trimming and J lost 9 bases; unmatched junction nucleotides: 10. CDR3 size: 14 residues. Germline CDR1 MDHEN, CDR2 SYDVKM. V gene TRBV28 combines with J gene TRBJ2-5; TRBD1 aligns across 9 bases. The input for sequencing was peripheral blood, taken in the second trimester of pregnancy. This TCR came from a female donor with multiple sclerosis, enrolled in a pregnancy study. The CDR3 sequence is CASSLQQGAPAQYF. The CDR3, as DNA: TGTGCCAGCAGTCTCCAACAGGGGGCGCCGGCCCAGTACTTC.